The text below deals with one TCR beta chain. Assay runs were performed at deep level. TCRdb's table, derived via immunoSEQ multiplex PCR, lists solely in-frame clones and lacks some. Of over 2 million clones in the sample, approximately 90% were seen once. Germline CDR1 is MDHEN and CDR2 is SYDVKM. CDR3 length: 14 residues. V was trimmed by 8 bases and J by 7 bases, leaving 18 bases between them. The data derive from a study of shared clonotypes between healthy human individuals. The sequencing input was naive CD4+ T cells from PBMCs. Subset of the sample: CD45RA+ positively selected. The V and J genes are TRBV28 and TRBJ1-5; no clear D. The source is a man aged 18-30 years in good health. Some clones in this sample may be carry-over from other donors' samples. For the CDR3, the DNA is TGTGCCAGCTGGCGCCGAGGGCCTGGACAGCCCCAGCATTTT. Amino acids: CASWRRGPGQPQHF.